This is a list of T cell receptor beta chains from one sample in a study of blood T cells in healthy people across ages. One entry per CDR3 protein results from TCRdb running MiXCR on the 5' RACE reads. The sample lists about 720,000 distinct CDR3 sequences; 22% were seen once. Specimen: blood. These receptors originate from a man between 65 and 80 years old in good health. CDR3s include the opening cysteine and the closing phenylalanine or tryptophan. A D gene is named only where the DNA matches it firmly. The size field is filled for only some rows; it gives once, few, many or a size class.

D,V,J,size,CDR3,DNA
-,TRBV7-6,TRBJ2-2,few,CASSLSLLGVTGELFF,TGTGCCAGCAGCTTAAGTCTATTGGGAGTTACCGGGGAGCTGTTTTTT
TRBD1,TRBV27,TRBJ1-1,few,CASSFLGQGGRSTEAFF,TGTGCCAGCAGTTTCCTGGGACAGGGGGGAAGGAGTACTGAAGCTTTCTTT
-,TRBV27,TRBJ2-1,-,CASSLRRAWDEQFF,TGTGCCAGCAGTTTACGGAGGGCCTGGGATGAGCAGTTCTTC
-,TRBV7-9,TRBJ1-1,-,CASSPQTENTEAFF,TGTGCCAGCAGCCCCCAGACCGAGAACACTGAAGCTTTCTTT
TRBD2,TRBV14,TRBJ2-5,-,CASSPRLAETQYF,TGTGCCAGCAGCCCCCGACTAGCCGAGACCCAGTACTTC
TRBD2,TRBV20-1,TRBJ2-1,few,CSADSGGVYNEQFF,TGCAGTGCTGATAGCGGGGGGGTTTACAATGAGCAGTTCTTC
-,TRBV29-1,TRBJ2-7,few,CSVEDQGSLTYEQYF,TGCAGCGTTGAAGATCAAGGGAGTCTAACCTACGAGCAGTACTTC
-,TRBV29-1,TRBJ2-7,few,CSVEDPSGYFYEQYF,TGCAGCGTTGAAGATCCTTCAGGGTACTTCTACGAGCAGTACTTC
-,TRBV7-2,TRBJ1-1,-,CASSSPGRLTFF,TGTGCCAGCAGCTCCCCGGGGAGGTTAACTTTCTTT
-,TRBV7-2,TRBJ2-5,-,CASSLARVGTQYF,TGTGCCAGCAGCTTAGCCAGGGTTGGGACCCAGTACTTC
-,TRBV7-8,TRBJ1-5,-,CASSYRPSGESGNQPQHF,TGTGCCAGCAGCTACCGTCCCTCAGGGGAAAGTGGCAATCAGCCCCAGCATTTT
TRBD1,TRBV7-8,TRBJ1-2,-,CASSLGGQGVYGYTF,TGTGCCAGCTCCCTTGGGGGACAGGGGGTCTATGGCTACACCTTC
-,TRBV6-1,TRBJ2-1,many,CASSASGFSYNEQFF,TGTGCCAGCAGTGCGAGCGGTTTCTCCTACAATGAGCAGTTCTTC
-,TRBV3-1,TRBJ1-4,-,CASSQGTQSRKLFF,TGTGCCAGCAGCCAAGGTACCCAGTCGAGAAAACTGTTTTTT
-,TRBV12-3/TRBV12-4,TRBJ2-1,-,CASSFSLVTHNEQFF,TGTGCCAGCAGTTTCTCGCTAGTGACCCACAATGAGCAGTTCTTC
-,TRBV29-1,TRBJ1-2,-,CSVGLTQTANYGYTF,TGCAGCGTCGGACTGACTCAGACCGCTAACTATGGCTACACCTTC
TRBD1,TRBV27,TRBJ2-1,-,CASSREGAIWNEQFF,TGTGCCAGCAGTCGCGAGGGGGCGATTTGGAATGAGCAGTTCTTC
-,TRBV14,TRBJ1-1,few,CASSQDGRKNTEAFF,TGTGCCAGCAGCCAGGACGGGAGGAAGAACACTGAAGCTTTCTTT
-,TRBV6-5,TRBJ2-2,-,CASSLRGDAGELFF,TGTGCCAGCAGTCTCAGGGGAGACGCCGGGGAGCTGTTTTTT
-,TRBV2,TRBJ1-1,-,CASLREVNTEAFF,TGTGCCAGCCTCAGGGAAGTGAACACTGAAGCTTTCTTT
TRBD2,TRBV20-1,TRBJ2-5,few,CSASAAGGRIETQYF,TGCAGTGCTAGTGCAGCGGGGGGGCGGATAGAGACCCAGTACTTC
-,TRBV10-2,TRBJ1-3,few,CASSESEGNTIYF,TGCGCCAGCAGTGAATCAGAGGGAAACACCATATATTTT
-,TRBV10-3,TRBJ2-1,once,CAISDLGIRAHEQFF,TGTGCCATCAGTGACCTAGGTATTAGGGCCCATGAGCAGTTCTTC
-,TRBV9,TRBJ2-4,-,CASSVDTHKNIQYF,TGTGCCAGCAGCGTAGATACACACAAAAACATTCAGTACTTC
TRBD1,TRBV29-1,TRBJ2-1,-,CSITPPGQGSYNEQFF,TGCAGCATCACACCCCCGGGACAGGGGTCGTACAATGAGCAGTTCTTC
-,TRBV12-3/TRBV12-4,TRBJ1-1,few,CASSFRFGGAEAFF,TGTGCCAGCAGTTTTCGTTTTGGAGGGGCTGAAGCTTTCTTT
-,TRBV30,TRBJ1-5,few,CAWSGQSNQPQHF,TGTGCCTGGTCCGGACAGTCCAATCAGCCCCAGCATTTT
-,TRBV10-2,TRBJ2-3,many,CASRDPAQGGTYTQYF,TGCGCCAGCAGAGACCCGGCCCAGGGGGGCACGTATACGCAGTATTTT
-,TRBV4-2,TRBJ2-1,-,CASSQDMGREQFF,TGTGCCAGCAGCCAAGATATGGGGAGGGAGCAGTTCTTC
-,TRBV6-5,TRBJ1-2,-,CASSLQGVGYGYTF,TGTGCCAGCAGTTTACAGGGAGTTGGATATGGCTACACCTTC
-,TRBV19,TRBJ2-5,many,CASRQAGETQYF,TGTGCCAGTCGGCAGGCGGGGGAGACCCAGTACTTC
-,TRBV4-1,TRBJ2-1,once,CASSQAPSRNEQFF,TGCGCCAGCAGCCAAGCTCCTAGCCGCAATGAGCAGTTCTTC
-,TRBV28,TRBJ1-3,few,CAGCTGGLHTIYF,TGTGCCGGCTGTACCGGCGGGTTACACACCATATATTTT
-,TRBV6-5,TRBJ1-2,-,CASSWGFSYAYTF,TGTGCCAGCAGTTGGGGGTTTAGCTACGCCTACACCTTC
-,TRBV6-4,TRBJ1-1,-,CASSVEKNTEAFF,TGTGCCAGCAGTGTCGAAAAGAACACTGAAGCTTTCTTT
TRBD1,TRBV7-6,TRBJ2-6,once,CASSSLRQGRRAGANVLTF,TGTGCCAGCAGCTCATTGAGACAGGGCCGAAGAGCTGGGGCCAACGTCCTGACTTTC
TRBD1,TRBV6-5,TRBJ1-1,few,CASSYHGTGENTEAFF,TGTGCCAGCAGTTACCACGGGACAGGGGAAAACACTGAAGCTTTCTTT
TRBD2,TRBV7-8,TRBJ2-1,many,CASSFTRTSGRSEQFF,TGTGCCAGCAGCTTCACGAGGACTAGCGGGAGGAGTGAGCAGTTCTTC
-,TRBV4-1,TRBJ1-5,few,CASSQDSGRGQPQHF,TGCGCCAGCAGCCAAGATTCAGGGAGGGGACAGCCCCAGCATTTT
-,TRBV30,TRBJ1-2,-,CAWSVHLSPGGYTF,TGTGCCTGGAGTGTACATTTGTCCCCCGGCGGCTACACCTTC
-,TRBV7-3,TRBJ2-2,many,CASSPGGTGELFF,TGCGCCAGCAGCCCCGGGGGCACCGGGGAGCTGTTTTTT
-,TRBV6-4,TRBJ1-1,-,CASSETDRMNTEAFF,TGTGCCAGCAGTGAAACCGACAGAATGAACACTGAAGCTTTCTTT
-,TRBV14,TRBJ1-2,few,CASSQDTDLGGYYGYTF,TGTGCCAGCAGCCAAGATACGGATCTTGGGGGTTACTATGGCTACACCTTC
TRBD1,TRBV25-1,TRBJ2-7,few,CASSEWGIGTGSYEQYF,TGTGCCAGCAGTGAATGGGGAATCGGGACAGGTTCCTACGAGCAGTACTTC
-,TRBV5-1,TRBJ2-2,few,CASMGATQGGELFF,TGCGCGTCAATGGGAGCGACCCAGGGAGGGGAGCTGTTTTTT
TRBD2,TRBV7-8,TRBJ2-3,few,CASSDPGLASTDTQYF,TGTGCCAGCAGCGACCCGGGACTAGCGAGCACAGATACGCAGTATTTT
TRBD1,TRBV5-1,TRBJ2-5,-,CASSFRGPGETQYF,TGCGCCAGCAGCTTTAGGGGGCCCGGAGAGACCCAGTACTTC
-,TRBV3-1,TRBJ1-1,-,CASSPEGREAFF,TGTGCCAGCAGCCCGGAAGGGCGTGAAGCTTTCTTT
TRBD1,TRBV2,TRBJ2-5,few,CASRVQGIQETQYF,TGTGCCAGCAGAGTACAGGGGATACAAGAGACCCAGTACTTC
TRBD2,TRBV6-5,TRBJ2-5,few,CASSYSILKREQETQYF,TGTGCCAGCAGTTACTCGATCCTTAAGCGGGAGCAAGAGACCCAGTACTTC
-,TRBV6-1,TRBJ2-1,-,CASSDWGGRIYNEQFF,TGTGCCAGCAGTGATTGGGGGGGCCGGATTTACAATGAGCAGTTCTTC
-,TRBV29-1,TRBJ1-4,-,CSVVGNNEKLFF,TGCAGCGTAGTGGGGAATAATGAAAAACTGTTTTTT
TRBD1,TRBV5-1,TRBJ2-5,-,CASSLGDSLLETQYF,TGCGCCAGCAGCTTGGGGGACAGCCTTTTAGAGACCCAGTACTTC
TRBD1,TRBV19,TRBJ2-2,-,CASIKPLGRGTGELFF,TGTGCCAGTATTAAACCCTTGGGCAGGGGGACCGGGGAGCTGTTTTTT
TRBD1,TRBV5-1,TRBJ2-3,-,CASSLRDRGGHTQYF,TGCGCCAGCAGCCTCCGGGACAGGGGAGGTCATACGCAGTATTTT
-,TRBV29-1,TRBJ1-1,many,CSVEGLNEAFF,TGCAGCGTTGAAGGGTTAAATGAAGCTTTCTTT
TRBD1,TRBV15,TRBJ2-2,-,CATSREQGDTGELFF,TGTGCCACCAGCAGAGAACAGGGGGACACCGGGGAGCTGTTTTTT